The sequence of this T cell receptor (beta chain) was determined in a study of blood T cell repertoires in COVID-19. Study information: The United States, Italy and Spain provided the acute and convalescent COVID-19 samples. T cells, B-cell-depleted T cells, or PBMCs supplied cDNA or gDNA.

Authors' methods: By means of reference gene primer amplification, nucleated cell counts were estimated. The repertoire was sequenced with immunoSEQ multiplex PCR; TCRdb's copy has only in-frame clones and lacks some. Clone size and the V and J calls come from that table; the DNA yielded D and trimming. The sample has 75,000 to 95,000 clones; approximately 88% are singletons. This clone has just one count. This CDR3 contains 13 residues. V shed 7 bases and J shed 2 bases, with 11 bases lying between them. Germline CDR1 reads LNHDA; CDR2 reads SQIVND (reference sequence). Sequencing input: peripheral blood. This TCR derives from a man aged 55-75 years with acute or convalescent COVID-19. The chain recombines TRBV19 with TRBJ1-2, with no clear D. The CDR3 sequence is CASTDSGNYGYTF. Here the CDR3 DNA reads TGTGCCAGTACCGACTCCGGGAACTATGGCTACACCTTC.